These 18 T cell receptor beta chains were sequenced from one sample in a study of PD-1 blockade in classical Hodgkin lymphoma. TCRdb's table, derived via immunoSEQ multiplex PCR, lists solely in-frame clones and lacks some. The table shows approximately 44,000 clones, with 70% to 80% occurring only once. Relapses following autologous stem cell transplantation were seen in all patients, with brentuximab vedotin exposure varying. Sample: peripheral blood mononuclear cells (PBMCs), taken at baseline. Receptors were obtained from a human donor with classical Hodgkin lymphoma.

The gene calls are TRBV30 and TRBJ1-6; the D is unclear. This CDR3 comprises 11 residues. Germline V gene lookup returns CDR1 GTSNPN and CDR2 SVGIG (reference sequence). Trimming took 2 bases from V and 9 from J, leaving 5 bases between them. CDR3 residues: CAWSLGSPLHF. The CDR3, as DNA: TGTGCCTGGAGTCTAGGTTCACCCCTCCACTTT.

This clone is medium-sized. The CDR3 DNA reads TGTGCCAGCTTGCAGTCAGGGAGCCTCACTGAAGCTTTCTTT. It yields the protein CASLQSGSLTEAFF. The V call is TRBV6-6, the J call TRBJ1-1; tentatively, D is TRBD1 (5 bases). Trimming stripped 8 bases from V and 4 bases from J, with 17 bases between. Germline lookup yields CDR1 MNHNY and CDR2 SVGAGI (reference sequence). This CDR3 spans 14 amino acids.

This rearrangement joins TRBV28 to TRBJ1-5; weak D call: TRBD1 (5 bases). There are 13 residues in the CDR3. CDR1 is MDHEN, CDR2 SYDVKM, per germline. Trimming took off 8 bases at V and 3 bases at J, with 11 bases between the two ends. The CDR3 sequence is CASLTGNNQPQHF. The CDR3 region has the DNA TGTGCCAGCTTAACAGGAAACAATCAGCCCCAGCATTTT.

This chain joins TRBV29-1 and TRBJ2-1; 11 nucleotides line up with TRBD2. The CDR3 runs to 16 residues. V lost 4 bases, J lost 12 bases, and 17 bases stayed unmatched. Germline V gene data show CDR1 as SQVTM and CDR2 as ANQGSEA. In DNA form, the CDR3 reads TGCAGCGTTGGTGTTAGAGAGGTAGCGGGAGGGCTTGGGCAGTTCTTC. Translation gives CSVGVREVAGGLGQFF.

The chain employs TRBV29-1 and TRBJ1-2, with D possibly matching TRBD1 (5 bases). V was clipped by 8 bases and J by 3 bases, with 25 bases between them. Germline assignment: CDR1 SQVTM and CDR2 ANQGSEA. This CDR3 contains 16 residues. The CDR3 DNA follows: TGCAGCTACTATGGGTTGAAGCCATGGGGGGACTATGGCTACACCTTC. Translating it yields CSYYGLKPWGDYGYTF.

This clone was seen a handful of times. The V call is TRBV20-1, the J call TRBJ1-2; D is undetermined. CDR1 and CDR2 from the germline V gene are DFQATT and SNEGSKA (reference sequence). The CDR3 sequence is 10 residues long. CDR3 coding DNA: TGCAGCCCGCAGTTTCAAGGCTACACCTTC. Its translation: CSPQFQGYTF.

This clone has more than one count but fewer than ten. The chain uses TRBV18 and TRBJ1-1; unclear D gene. The CDR3 loop spans 16 amino acids. Germline V gives CDR1 KGHSH, CDR2 LQKENI. Deletions cut 3 bases from V and 3 bases from J, with 17 bases between. The CDR3 spells CASSPPDGGVDTEAFF. The CDR3 DNA reads TGTGCCAGCTCACCTCCTGATGGTGGTGTGGACACTGAAGCTTTCTTT. Supplemented by reference TRBV18 and TRBJ1-1, the full variable domain reads NAGVMQNPRHLVRRRGQEARLRCSPMKGHSHVYWYRQLPEEGLKFMVYLQKENIIDESGMPKERFSAEFPKEGPSILRIQQVVRGDSAAYFCASSPPDGGVDTEAFFGQGTRLTVV.

Here the CDR3 DNA reads TGTGCCAGCAGCCAAGAGCCCCCCCCACAGGGCATCGGTGGCTACACCTTC. This gives the protein CASSQEPPPQGIGGYTF. This chain connects TRBV14 to TRBJ1-2; D may be TRBD1 (6 bases). V was clipped by 0 bases and J by 7 bases, with 21 bases between them. The CDR3 is 17 amino acids. Germline V gives CDR1 SGHDN, CDR2 FVKESK.

The V and J genes are TRBV9 and TRBJ2-3; no firm D call. CDR3 length: 12 amino acids. V was clipped by 7 bases and J by 3 bases, with 9 bases between them. The V gene's germline CDR1 is SGDLS and CDR2 YYNGEE. The CDR3 DNA is TGTGCCAGCGGCCTGGCTACAGATACGCAGTATTTT. Its translation: CASGLATDTQYF.

The V call is TRBV19, the J call TRBJ1-2; D uncertain. V dropped 7 bases and J dropped 3 bases, with 18 bases sitting between them. This CDR3 comprises 15 residues. CDR1 is LNHDA, CDR2 SQIVND, per germline (reference sequence). In DNA, the CDR3 is TGTGCCAGTAACCCAAAACCATGGGGTTACTATGGCTACACCTTC. Protein sequence: CASNPKPWGYYGYTF.

The chain employs TRBV28 and TRBJ1-2; D not certain. This CDR3 spans 11 amino acids. Deletions cut 5 bases from V and 6 bases from J, with 7 bases between. The germline CDR1 and CDR2 sequences are MDHEN and SYDVKM. DNA of the CDR3: TGTGCCAGCAGTCTCAGGAATGGCTACACCTTC. It is translated as CASSLRNGYTF.

CDR3 amino acids: CASSSWGEINYGYTF. CDR3 sequence (DNA): TGTGCCAGCAGTTCCTGGGGGGAGATTAACTATGGCTACACCTTC. The chain carries TRBV27 and TRBJ1-2; tentative D call: TRBD1 (5 bases). With 4 bases removed from V and 1 base from J, the gap between germline ends came to 13 bases. The CDR3 contains 15 residues. CDR1 is MNHEY, CDR2 SMNVEV, per germline (reference sequence).

The rearrangement joins TRBV7-3 to TRBJ2-5; no clear D. CDR3 length: 15 amino acids. V lost 1 base, J lost 4 bases, and 13 bases lay in between. The germline CDR1 and CDR2 sequences are SGHTA and FQGTGA. In DNA, the CDR3 is TGTGCCAGCAGCTTAAAACCGGGTCCGGGAGAGACCCAGTACTTC. It is translated as CASSLKPGPGETQYF.

To note about this clone: Mismatch with germline at one junction end may stem from a read error. This chain links TRBV6-1 with TRBJ1-2; possibly TRBD1 for D (6 bases). This CDR3 region has 15 residues. Looked up from germline, CDR1 is MNHNS and CDR2 is SASEGT. The CDR3 loop is CASSEISSRGDRLVF. In DNA, the CDR3 is TGTGCCAGCAGTGAAATTTCATCGAGGGGGGACCGGCTTGTCTTC.

Details on this clone: This sample includes further DNA sequences coding for the same CDR3. The chain combines TRBV5-6 with TRBJ2-7; 7 positions match TRBD1. Trimming removed 2 bases from V and 2 bases from J; junction bases left unmatched: 4. CDR3 size: 14 residues. Germline values: CDR1 SGHDT, CDR2 YYEEEE. CDR3 bases: TGTGCCAGCAGCTTTTACAGGGGAACCTACGAGCAGTACTTC. It yields the protein CASSFYRGTYEQYF.

The J gene is TRBJ1-2, the V gene TRBV6-5; a weak D match, TRBD1 (5 bases). Germline values: CDR1 MNHEY, CDR2 SVGAGI. The CDR3 has 14 amino acids. The ends were cut back, 6 bases at V and 8 bases at J, with 19 bases in the middle. In DNA form, the CDR3 reads TGTGCCAGCAGCCCCACGCCGACAGCCAAAGGCTACACCTTC. Its translation: CASSPTPTAKGYTF.

The gene calls are TRBV28 and TRBJ1-1, with D perhaps matching TRBD1 (6 bases). Germline loops: CDR1 MDHEN, CDR2 SYDVKM. This CDR3 has 14 residues. The V end lost 6 bases, the J end lost 0 bases, and 11 bases lay between the germline ends. The DNA for the CDR3 is TGTGCCAGCAGATATAACAGGGTGAACACTGAAGCTTTCTTT. Protein product: CASRYNRVNTEAFF.

This sequence joins TRBV6-5 and TRBJ2-3; 9 nucleotides align to TRBD1. The CDR3 consists of 15 residues. J gave up 7 bases and V 2 bases, and 7 bases lay outside the gene matches. Germline V CDR1 and CDR2: MNHEY, SVGAGI. The CDR3 DNA sequence: TGTGCCAGCAGTTACCCGGGACAGGGAACAAATACGCAGTATTTT. Encoded protein: CASSYPGQGTNTQYF.